One sample yielded the 8 T cell receptor beta chains listed below, sequenced in a study of T cells in Graves' hyperthyroidism and ophthalmopathy. TCR beta CDR3 regions were amplified from RNA. A first-round RT-PCR of the TCR CDR3 used the HTBI primer set. TCRdb reanalysed the multiplex PCR reads using MiXCR and keeps one entry per CDR3 protein. The data show fewer than 550,000 distinct CDR3 sequences, less than 20% seen once. Sequencing was done on a sample of blood. The receptors come from a woman under 30 with Graves' hyperthyroidism.

The rearrangement joins TRBV5-8 to TRBJ1-1, with D possibly TRBD1 on 5 matching bases. Trimming removed 4 bases from V and 0 bases from J, with 10 bases in between. The CDR3 is 14 residues long. Germline-derived CDR1 and CDR2 are SGHTS and YDEGEE. As DNA, the CDR3 is TGTGCCAGCAGCGGGACCGCTATGAACACTGAAGCTTTCTTT. Translation: CASSGTAMNTEAFF.

Ten or more counts support this clonotype. V usage is TRBV3-1 and J usage is TRBJ1-1; unclear D gene. The V gene lost 1 base and the J gene lost 0 bases, with 3 bases spanning the gap. This CDR3 has 13 amino acids. Germline V CDR1 and CDR2: LGHDT, YNNKEL (reference sequence). For the CDR3, the DNA is TGTGCCAGCAGCCAAGTCGTGAACACTGAAGCTTTCTTT. This codes for CASSQVVNTEAFF.

The rearrangement uses TRBV9 and TRBJ2-1; the D gene is possibly TRBD2 (5 bases). Germline CDR1 SGDLS, CDR2 YYNGEE. This CDR3 contains 12 residues. Deletions cut 5 bases from V and 7 bases from J, with 10 bases between. The chain's CDR3 is CASRSEGNEQFF. The CDR3 nucleotides are TGTGCCAGCAGGAGCGAGGGAAATGAGCAGTTCTTC. Full variable domain (outside the CDR3, taken from reference TRBV9 and TRBJ2-1): DSGVTQTPKHLITATGQRVTLRCSPRSGDLSVYWYQQSLDQGLQFLIQYYNGEERAKGNILERFSAQQFPDLHSELNLSSLELGDSALYFCASRSEGNEQFFGPGTRLTVL.

This clonotype was seen many times. An end of the junction does not agree with germline; a read error may underlie this. The chain couples TRBV7-2 to TRBJ2-5; D is tentatively TRBD1 or TRBD2 (5 bases each). CDR3 size: 13 residues. Germline loops: CDR1 SGHTA, CDR2 FQGNSA. The DNA of the CDR3 is TGTGCCAGCAGCGCCGGGACGGAAGAGAGCCAGTACTTC. Protein product: CASSAGTEESQYF.

This clonotype was picked up many times. The chain links TRBV6-1 to TRBJ1-2; possibly TRBD1 for D (5 bases). CDR1 MNHNS and CDR2 SASEGT come from the germline V gene. CDR3 length equals 15 residues. V was cut by 6 bases and J by 5 bases, with 19 bases left in between. The CDR3 bases are TGTGCCAGCAGGGGGCCACGAGGGGCGAGTTATGGCTACACCTTC. It is translated as CASRGPRGASYGYTF.

The chain has TRBV11-2 and TRBJ1-1; D is unresolved. Germline-derived CDR1 and CDR2 are SGHAT and FQNNGV. The CDR3 is 13 residues long. V was pared by 5 bases and J by 10 bases, with 17 bases between. CDR3 DNA: TGTGCCAGCAGCCAATTCCCCGCGGGTGGAGCTTTCTTT. Translated: CASSQFPAGGAFF.

This clonotype was seen ten or more times. This chain uses TRBV2 with TRBJ1-5; 8 nucleotides agree with TRBD1. The CDR3 is 17 residues long. The germline CDR1 and CDR2 sequences are SNHLY and FYNNEI. The V and J ends lost 5 bases and 0 bases, in that order; junction bases with no gene match: 9. CDR3 nucleotide sequence: TGTGCCAGCAGTTCAGGACAGGGCGTACTTAGCAATCAGCCCCAGCATTTT. Translated: CASSSGQGVLSNQPQHF.

This clonotype has at least ten counts. CDR3 coding DNA: TGTGCCAGCAGCCCATTACAGGGACGTACCCCCCGCGGAAGCACAGATACGCAGTATTTT. This translates into CASSPLQGRTPRGSTDTQYF. The rearrangement joins TRBV7-9 to TRBJ2-3; tentatively, D is TRBD1 (6 bases). Looked up from germline, CDR1 is SEHNR and CDR2 is FQNEAQ (reference sequence). V was cut by 5 bases and J by 0 bases, with 27 bases left in between. CDR3 size: 20 residues.